This T cell receptor (beta chain) originates from a study of CD4+ T cells in melanoma. Study-wide findings and caveats: In melanoma, neoantigen-specific CD4+ T cells reportedly differed in differentiation state. CD8+ T cell, macrophage and B cell function reportedly correlated with neoantigen-specific CD4+ T cells.

In this sample, this clone turned up a few times. Its antigen remains unidentified. Sequenced by immunoSEQ multiplex PCR; TCRdb stores in-frame clones only, minus some. Found here are about 14,000 clones, roughly 63% of them singletons; the top ten hold around 15%. The CDR3 consists of 16 residues. V lost 3 bases and J lost 8; bases outside the gene matches: 13. Per the germline V gene, CDR1 is WNHNN and CDR2 is SYGVQD (reference sequence). Sequenced sample: cells from a culture (not recorded whether cultured in vitro). The TCR sequence derives from a human donor with melanoma. The chain is built from TRBV10-1 and TRBJ2-3, with 8 nucleotides matching TRBD2. The CDR3 nucleotides read TGCGCCAGCAGTGATCTACGGGGGGGCTCCGCCGGTACGCAGTATTTT. Its translation is CASSDLRGGSAGTQYF.